Below are 8 T cell receptor beta chains sequenced from a single sample in a study of Graves' ophthalmopathy and Graves' hyperthyroidism. RNA transcripts were the template, and TCR beta CDR3 regions were amplified from them. Amplification began with first-round RT-PCR using HTBI primers, then second-round multiplex PCR was performed. TCRdb independently ran MiXCR on the multiplex PCR reads; one entry per CDR3 protein. In the table there are a few hundred thousand distinct CDR3 sequences, approximately 18% of which are singletons. The sequenced sample was peripheral blood. The receptors were gathered from an adult woman with stable Graves' hyperthyroidism.

This clonotype has ten or more counts. The chain employs TRBV7-2 and TRBJ1-2; D remains unclear. Deletions cut 5 bases from V and 0 bases from J, with 10 bases between. The CDR3 sequence is 14 residues long. Germline CDR1 SGHTA, CDR2 FQGNSA. CDR3 bases: TGTGCCAGCAGCCCCCGACACACTAACTATGGCTACACCTTC. Residues: CASSPRHTNYGYTF. Full variable domain (outside the CDR3, taken from reference TRBV7-2 and TRBJ1-2): GAGVSQSPSNKVTEKGKDVELRCDPISGHTALYWYRQSLGQGLEFLIYFQGNSAPDKSGLPSDRFSAERTGGSVSTLTIQRTQQEDSAVYLCASSPRHTNYGYTFGSGTRLTVV.

The sample holds many counts of this clonotype. In DNA, the CDR3 is TGCGCCAGCAGCCAGACCCCCGCTGGGACAGGGATGCGAGAGACCCAGTACTTC. Translation gives CASSQTPAGTGMRETQYF. The chain combines TRBV4-3 with TRBJ2-5; TRBD1 aligns across 9 bases. The trim removed 3 bases at V and 4 bases at J, leaving 15 bases unmatched. Germline assignment: CDR1 LGHNA and CDR2 YSLEER. The CDR3 has 18 amino acids.

The rearrangement joins TRBV7-2 to TRBJ2-4; D is possibly TRBD2 (5 bases). The CDR3 has 13 residues. V gave up 2 bases and J gave up 14 bases, with 16 bases separating them. CDR1 is SGHTA and CDR2 is FQGNSA in the germline V gene. For the CDR3, the DNA is TGTGCCAGCAGCTTAACGATCGGAGGTGGCAAGTACTTC. Translation: CASSLTIGGGKYF.

Many counts were recorded for this clonotype. The V gene is TRBV11-3, the J gene TRBJ2-2; D gene ambiguous. V lost 5 bases and J lost 6, with 7 bases in between. Germline assignment: CDR1 SGHNT and CDR2 YENEEA. The CDR3 loop spans 12 amino acids. The DNA for the CDR3 is TGTGCCAGCAGCATTTGGGCCGGGGAGCTGTTTTTT. It yields the protein CASSIWAGELFF.

V and J are TRBV25-1 and TRBJ2-2; D not resolved. CDR3 size: 14 residues. The germline V and J ends were trimmed by 5 bases and 0 bases, with 7 bases remaining between them. The germline V gene encodes CDR1 MGHDK and CDR2 SYGVNS. The CDR3 DNA follows: TGTGCCAGCAGTTCCCACACGAACACCGGGGAGCTGTTTTTT. Protein: CASSSHTNTGELFF.

This clonotype was counted many times. The J gene is TRBJ2-5, the V gene TRBV25-1; perhaps TRBD2 as D (6 bases). This CDR3 contains 13 residues. Germline CDR1 is MGHDK and CDR2 is SYGVNS. V lost 4 bases, J lost 4 bases, and 10 bases lay in between. The CDR3 region has the DNA TGTGCCAGCAGTGTGGTGGGGGGAGAGACCCAGTACTTC. Its translation is CASSVVGGETQYF.

In its sample, this clonotype was seen many times. The rearrangement uses TRBV20-1 and TRBJ2-5; D possibly uses TRBD1 or TRBD2 (6 bases each). This CDR3 is built from 16 residues. Germline values: CDR1 DFQATT, CDR2 SNEGSKA (reference sequence). Trimming pared 6 bases from V and 5 bases from J, leaving 25 bases between. CDR3 coding DNA: TGCAGTGCCCAGAAGGGGGGCAGGGCTTTGGGGGAGACCCAGTACTTC. Translated: CSAQKGGRALGETQYF.

At least ten counts were recorded for this clonotype. The chain uses TRBV20-1 and TRBJ2-7, with a tentative D call TRBD2 (5 bases). Trimming stripped 5 bases from V and 0 bases from J, with 14 bases between. The CDR3 is 14 amino acids. Per the germline V gene, CDR1 is DFQATT and CDR2 is SNEGSKA (reference sequence). The DNA for the CDR3 is TGCAGTGCTTCGCGACTTGACTACTCCTACGAGCAGTACTTC. This codes for CSASRLDYSYEQYF.